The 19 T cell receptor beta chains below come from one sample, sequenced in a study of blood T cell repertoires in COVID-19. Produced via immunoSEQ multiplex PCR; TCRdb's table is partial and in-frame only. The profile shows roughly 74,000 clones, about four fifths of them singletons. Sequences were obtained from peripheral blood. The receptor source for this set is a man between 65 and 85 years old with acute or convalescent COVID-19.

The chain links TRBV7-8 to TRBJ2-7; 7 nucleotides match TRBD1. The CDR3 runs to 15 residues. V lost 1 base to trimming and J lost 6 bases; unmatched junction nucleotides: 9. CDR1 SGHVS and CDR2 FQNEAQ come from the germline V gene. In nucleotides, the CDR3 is TGTGCCAGCAGCTTAGTGTCACAGGGGCCCTTCGAGCAGTACTTC. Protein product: CASSLVSQGPFEQYF.

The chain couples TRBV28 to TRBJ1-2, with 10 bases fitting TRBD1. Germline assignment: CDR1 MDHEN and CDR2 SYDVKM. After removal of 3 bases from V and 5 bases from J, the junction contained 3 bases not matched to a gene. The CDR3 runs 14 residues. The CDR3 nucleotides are TGTGCCAGCAGTTTGACAGGGGGCCTGTATGGCTACACCTTC. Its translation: CASSLTGGLYGYTF.

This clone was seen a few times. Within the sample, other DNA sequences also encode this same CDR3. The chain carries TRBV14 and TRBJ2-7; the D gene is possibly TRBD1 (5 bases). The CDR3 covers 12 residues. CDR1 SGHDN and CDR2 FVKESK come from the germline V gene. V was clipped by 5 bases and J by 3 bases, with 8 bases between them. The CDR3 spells CASSGALYEQYF. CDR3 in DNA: TGTGCCAGCAGCGGGGCCCTCTACGAGCAGTACTTC.

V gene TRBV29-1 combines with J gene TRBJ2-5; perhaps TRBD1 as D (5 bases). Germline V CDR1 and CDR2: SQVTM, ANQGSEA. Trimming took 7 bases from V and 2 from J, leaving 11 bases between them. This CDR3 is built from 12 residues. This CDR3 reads CSARQTQETQYF. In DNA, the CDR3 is TGCAGCGCCCGACAGACACAAGAGACCCAGTACTTC. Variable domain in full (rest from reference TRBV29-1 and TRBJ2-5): SAVISQKPSRDICQRGTSLTIQCQVDSQVTMMFWYRQQPGQSLTLIATANQGSEATYESGFVIDKFPISRPNLTFSTLTVSNMSPEDSSIYLCSARQTQETQYFGPGTRLLVL.

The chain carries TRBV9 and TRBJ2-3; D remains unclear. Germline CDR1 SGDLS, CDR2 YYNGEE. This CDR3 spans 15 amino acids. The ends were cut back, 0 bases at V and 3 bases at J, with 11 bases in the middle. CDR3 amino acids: CASSVGGSRTDTQYF. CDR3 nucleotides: TGTGCCAGCAGCGTAGGTGGTTCCCGGACAGATACGCAGTATTTT.

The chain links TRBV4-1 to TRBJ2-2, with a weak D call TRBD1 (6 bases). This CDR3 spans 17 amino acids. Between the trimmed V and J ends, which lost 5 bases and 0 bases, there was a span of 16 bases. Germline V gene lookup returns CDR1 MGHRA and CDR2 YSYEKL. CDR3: CASSTPNRVPNTGELFF. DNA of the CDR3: TGCGCCAGCAGCACCCCCAACAGGGTACCGAACACCGGGGAGCTGTTTTTT.

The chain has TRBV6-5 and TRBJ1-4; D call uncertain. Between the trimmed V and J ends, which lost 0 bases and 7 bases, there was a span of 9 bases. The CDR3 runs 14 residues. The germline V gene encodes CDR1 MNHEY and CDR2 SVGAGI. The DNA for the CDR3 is TGTGCCAGCAGTTACTCCCATCAGGCTGAAAAACTGTTTTTT. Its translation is CASSYSHQAEKLFF.

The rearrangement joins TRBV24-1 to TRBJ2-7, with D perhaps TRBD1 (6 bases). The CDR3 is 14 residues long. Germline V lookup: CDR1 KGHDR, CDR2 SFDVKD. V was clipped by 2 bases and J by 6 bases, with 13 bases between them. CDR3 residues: CATSDYGSGAEQYF. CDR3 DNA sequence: TGTGCCACCAGTGATTACGGGTCAGGGGCCGAGCAGTACTTC.

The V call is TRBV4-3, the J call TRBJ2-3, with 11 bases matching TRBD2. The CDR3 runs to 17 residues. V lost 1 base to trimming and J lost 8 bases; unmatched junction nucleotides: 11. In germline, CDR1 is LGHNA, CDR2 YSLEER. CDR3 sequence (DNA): TGCGCCAGCAGCCAAGGGGTTAGCGGGGGGGCCAGAGCTACGCAGTATTTT. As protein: CASSQGVSGGARATQYF.

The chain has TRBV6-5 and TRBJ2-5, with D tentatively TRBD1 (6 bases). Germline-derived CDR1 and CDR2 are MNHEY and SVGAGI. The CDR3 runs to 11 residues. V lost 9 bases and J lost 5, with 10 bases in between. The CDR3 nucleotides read TGTGCCAGTACAGGGTCGGAGACCCAGTACTTC. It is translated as CASTGSETQYF.

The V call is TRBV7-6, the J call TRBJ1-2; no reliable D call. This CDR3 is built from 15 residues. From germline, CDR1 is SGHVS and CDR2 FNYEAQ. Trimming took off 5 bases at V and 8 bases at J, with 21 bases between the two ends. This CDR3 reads CASSGFGSGAGGYTF. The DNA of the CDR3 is TGTGCCAGCAGCGGGTTTGGTTCGGGCGCGGGGGGCTACACCTTC.

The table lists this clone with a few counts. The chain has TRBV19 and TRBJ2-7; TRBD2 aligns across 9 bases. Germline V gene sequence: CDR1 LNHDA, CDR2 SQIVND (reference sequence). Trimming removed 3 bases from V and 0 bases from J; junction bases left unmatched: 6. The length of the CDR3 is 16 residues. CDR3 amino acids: CASSMGRGLASYEQYF. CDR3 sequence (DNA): TGTGCCAGTAGTATGGGGCGGGGACTAGCCTCCTACGAGCAGTACTTC.

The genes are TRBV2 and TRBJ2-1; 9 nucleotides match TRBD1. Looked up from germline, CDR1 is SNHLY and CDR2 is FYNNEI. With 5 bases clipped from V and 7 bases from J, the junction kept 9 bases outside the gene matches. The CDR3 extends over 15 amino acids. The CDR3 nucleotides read TGTGCCAGCAGTAGATCCGACAGGGGGGAGAATGAGCAGTTCTTC. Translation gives CASSRSDRGENEQFF.

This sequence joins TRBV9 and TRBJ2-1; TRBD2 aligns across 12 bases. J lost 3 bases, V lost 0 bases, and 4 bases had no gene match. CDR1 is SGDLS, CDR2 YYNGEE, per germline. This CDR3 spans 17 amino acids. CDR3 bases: TGTGCCAGCAGCGTAGCTAGCGGGGGGGCCTTCTACAATGAGCAGTTCTTC. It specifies CASSVASGGAFYNEQFF.

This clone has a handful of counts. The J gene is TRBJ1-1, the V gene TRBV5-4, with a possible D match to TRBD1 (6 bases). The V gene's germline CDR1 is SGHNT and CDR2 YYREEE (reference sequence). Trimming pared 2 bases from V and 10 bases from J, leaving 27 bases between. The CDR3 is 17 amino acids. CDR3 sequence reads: CASSLSTFNRAERGAFF. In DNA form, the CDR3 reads TGTGCCAGCAGCTTATCAACCTTCAACAGGGCCGAGCGAGGAGCTTTCTTT.

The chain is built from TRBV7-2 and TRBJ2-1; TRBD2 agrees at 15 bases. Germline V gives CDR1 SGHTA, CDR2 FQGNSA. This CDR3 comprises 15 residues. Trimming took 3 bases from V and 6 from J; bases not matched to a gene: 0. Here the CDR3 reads CASSLGLAGGNEQFF. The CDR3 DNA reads TGTGCCAGCAGCTTGGGACTAGCGGGAGGCAATGAGCAGTTCTTC.

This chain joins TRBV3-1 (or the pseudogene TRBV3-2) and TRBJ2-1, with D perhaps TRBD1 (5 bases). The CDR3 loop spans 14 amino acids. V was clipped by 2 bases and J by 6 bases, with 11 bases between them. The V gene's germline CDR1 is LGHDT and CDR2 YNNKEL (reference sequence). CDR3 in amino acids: CASSQKGISNEQFF. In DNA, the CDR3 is TGTGCCAGCAGCCAAAAGGGGATTTCCAATGAGCAGTTCTTC.

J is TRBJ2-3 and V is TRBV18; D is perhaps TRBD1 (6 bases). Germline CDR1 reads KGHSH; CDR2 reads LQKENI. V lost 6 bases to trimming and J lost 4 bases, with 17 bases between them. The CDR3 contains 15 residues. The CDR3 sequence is CASSPGAGAADTQYF. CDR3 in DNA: TGTGCCAGCTCCCCCGGGGCAGGGGCGGCAGATACGCAGTATTTT.

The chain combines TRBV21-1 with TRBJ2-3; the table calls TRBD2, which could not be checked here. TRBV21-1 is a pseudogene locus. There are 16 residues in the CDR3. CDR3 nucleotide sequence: TGTGCCAGCAGCAAAGATGGCGGGGATAGCACAGATACGCAGTATTTT. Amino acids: CASSKDGGDSTDTQYF.